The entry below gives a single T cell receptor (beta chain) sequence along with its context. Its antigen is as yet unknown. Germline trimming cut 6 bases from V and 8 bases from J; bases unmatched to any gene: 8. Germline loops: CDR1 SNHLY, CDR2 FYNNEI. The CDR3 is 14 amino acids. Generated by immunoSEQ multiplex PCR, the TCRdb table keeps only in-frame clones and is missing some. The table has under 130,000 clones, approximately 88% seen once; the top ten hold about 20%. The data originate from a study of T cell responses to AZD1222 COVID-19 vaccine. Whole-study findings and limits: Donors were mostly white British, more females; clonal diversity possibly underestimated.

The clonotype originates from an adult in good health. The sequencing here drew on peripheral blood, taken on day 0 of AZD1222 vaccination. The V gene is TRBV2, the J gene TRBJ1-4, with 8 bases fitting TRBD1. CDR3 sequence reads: CASRDRAGGEKLFF. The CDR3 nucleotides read TGTGCCAGCAGGGACAGGGCGGGAGGAGAAAAACTGTTTTTT. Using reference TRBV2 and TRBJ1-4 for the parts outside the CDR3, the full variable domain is EPEVTQTPSHQVTQMGQEVILRCVPISNHLYFYWYRQILGQKVEFLVSFYNNEISEKSEIFDDQFSVERPDGSNFTLKIRSTKLEDSAMYFCASRDRAGGEKLFFGSGTQLSVL.